This T cell receptor beta chain was captured in a study of T cell repertoires in cytomegalovirus infection (dated by TCRdb to between 2018 and 2020). Regarding the complete study: Donor HLA type was relevant to the analysis, as public TCR beta signatures indicated carriage of CMV infection together with the matching HLA type.

General study outcomes and caveats: The ex vivo response was dominated by HLA-C-restricted CMV-specific TCR beta clonotypes, which also provided the single most frequent clonotype in two of eight donors. In both this cohort and an independent approximately 400-donor cohort, the cumulative frequency of public TCR beta family members distinguished carriers of CMV infection plus the relevant HLA type.

Sequencing was performed on an Illumina HiSeq 1500. In TCRdb, the public reads were trimmed at Q25 with fastp and aligned with MiXCR, with productive beta chains retained. Identical CDR3 protein sequences are pooled into one entry, listed with their most common genes and DNA. Here the sample has under 350,000 distinct CDR3 sequences; 9.6% occur a single time. The biggest ten clones account for approximately 2.4% of the sample. With respect to this clonotype: Its antigen remains unidentified. No qualities accompany the bases; no much larger clone lies one base away.

The sample comprised PBMCs. The origin of this receptor is a human donor in good health (CMV status not recorded). Some clones in this sample may be carry-over from other donors' samples.

The DNA is TGTGCCAGCAGTGTATCGGGTGGCACTGAAGCTTTCTTT. This gives the protein CASSVSGGTEAFF. This sequence uses TRBV6-4 and TRBJ1-1; too little of a D gene remains to name it. The cysteine opens and the phenylalanine closes a CDR3 of 13 amino acids. Of all the DNA, just the CDR3 is kept, 39 bases in frame from base 1. V lost 4 bases and J lost 4 bases; the stretch between them is 10 bases long. The germline V gene gives CDR1 as MRHNA and CDR2 as SNTAGT.